Presented here are 8 T cell receptor beta chains from one specimen sequenced in a study of blood T cell repertoires in COVID-19 (dated by TCRdb to between 2020 and 2021). Libraries were prepared through the immunoSEQ multiplex PCR assay. In TCRdb, the immuneACCESS table is reduced to in-frame sequences with V and J assigned. These tables do not hold every clone; where another copy was compared, an unresolved V gene accounts for under half, and the others remain unexplained. Across this sample there are 25,000 to 30,000 clones, with just over 85% seen only once. The top ten constitute about 7.7% of the sample. Material for sequencing was peripheral blood. Receptors were obtained from a woman between 45 and 60 years old with active COVID-19.

The gene calls are TRBV5-8 and TRBJ1-3, with TRBD1 as a possible D gene (5 bases). The V end lost 1 base, the J end lost 10 bases, and 9 bases lay between the germline ends. The length of the CDR3 is 12 residues. The germline CDR1 and CDR2 sequences are SGHTS and YDEGEE. The CDR3 here is CASSLSGGTIYF. The CDR3, as DNA: TGTGCCAGCAGCTTGTCGGGGGGGACCATATATTTT.

The V and J genes are TRBV9 and TRBJ2-7; the match to TRBD1 covers 7 bases. The CDR3 has 13 residues. CDR1 is SGDLS and CDR2 is YYNGEE in the germline V gene. V shed 3 bases and J 3 bases; nucleotides not matched to a gene: 3. Here the CDR3 reads CASSGAGGYEQYF. The CDR3 DNA sequence: TGTGCCAGCAGCGGCGCAGGGGGCTACGAGCAGTACTTC. Drawing the rest from reference TRBV9 and TRBJ2-7, the complete variable domain is DSGVTQTPKHLITATGQRVTLRCSPRSGDLSVYWYQQSLDQGLQFLIQYYNGEERAKGNILERFSAQQFPDLHSELNLSSLELGDSALYFCASSGAGGYEQYFGPGTRLTVT.

This chain joins TRBV6-5 and TRBJ2-3, with D perhaps TRBD2 (6 bases). Germline lookup yields CDR1 MNHEY and CDR2 SVGAGI. V was trimmed by 2 bases and J by 4 bases, leaving 13 bases between them. The CDR3 length is 15 residues. CDR3 sequence (DNA): TGTGCCAGCAGTTACAGTCTGGGGAGGCCAGATACGCAGTATTTT. This translates into CASSYSLGRPDTQYF.

The V call is TRBV2, the J call TRBJ2-5; D may be TRBD1 (5 bases). Germline values: CDR1 SNHLY, CDR2 FYNNEI. This CDR3 comprises 14 residues. V lost 5 bases, J lost 0 bases, and 10 bases lay in between. CDR3 protein: CASSRGQNQETQYF. In DNA, the CDR3 is TGTGCCAGCAGTCGCGGACAAAACCAAGAGACCCAGTACTTC.

The gene calls are TRBV24-1 and TRBJ2-5, with no clear D. V was clipped by 5 bases and J by 4 bases, with 10 bases between them. The CDR3 length is 13 residues. Germline CDR1 and CDR2: KGHDR and SFDVKD. CDR3 DNA sequence: TGTGCCACCAGTGTCCCCACTGGAGAGACCCAGTACTTC. Translating it yields CATSVPTGETQYF.

The chain has TRBV3-1 (or the pseudogene TRBV3-2) and TRBJ1-1; TRBD1 is a possible D gene (6 bases). The CDR3 totals 16 residues. Germline V gene data show CDR1 as LGHDT and CDR2 as YNNKEL (reference sequence). V shed 1 base and J shed 5 bases, with 17 bases lying between them. The CDR3: CASSQVAGAARTEAFF. CDR3 coding DNA: TGTGCCAGCAGCCAAGTGGCAGGGGCGGCTCGGACTGAAGCTTTCTTT.

The V call is TRBV19, the J call TRBJ2-1; no definite D call. The CDR3 length is 14 residues. Looked up from germline, CDR1 is LNHDA and CDR2 is SQIVND (reference sequence). V lost 2 bases, J lost 9 bases, and 14 bases lay in between. The CDR3 protein is CASSILSSVGEQFF. Here the CDR3 DNA reads TGTGCCAGTAGTATATTGTCTAGTGTTGGTGAGCAGTTCTTC.

This rearrangement joins TRBV2 to TRBJ2-7, with D maybe TRBD2 (5 bases). CDR1 SNHLY and CDR2 FYNNEI come from the germline V gene. The CDR3 runs 16 residues. Trimming pared 0 bases from V and 2 bases from J, leaving 14 bases between. The CDR3 DNA is TGTGCCAGCAGTGAAGCGAGGGTCGCGGTCCCCTACGAGCAGTACTTC. It specifies CASSEARVAVPYEQYF.